The clone carrying this TCR beta chain was observed many times. Antigen unknown. Germline assignment: CDR1 KGHDR and CDR2 SFDVKD. This CDR3 is built from 14 residues. V dropped 4 bases and J dropped 7; count of bases not matched to a gene: 7. The data belong to a study of T-cell reconstitution after alpha-beta-depleted transplantation in children. Overall study findings and caveats: Several patients had high TCRbeta diversity at day 60; it came from surviving recipient T cells and thymic progenitors. The study reportedly traced alpha-beta T cells about two months after transplant to several hundred expanded graft clones.

This sample's TCRbeta library carried unique molecular identifier barcodes. MiXCR was run by TCRdb on the PCR reads, yielding one entry per CDR3 protein. The sample yields over 200,000 distinct CDR3 sequences, about 11% seen once. The sample was PBMCs, taken before TCRalphabeta/CD19-depleted stem cell transplant. The chain employs TRBV24-1 and TRBJ1-2; 8 bases are shared with TRBD1. This TCR was sampled from a child younger than two with acute myeloid leukemia, due to receive a stem cell transplant. The CDR3 here is CATSDRQGLGGYTF. The DNA of the CDR3 is TGTGCCACCAGTGACAGACAGGGGCTGGGTGGCTACACCTTC.